Presented here are 22 T cell receptor beta chains from one specimen sequenced in a study of blood T cells in healthy people across ages. It was with a sample-barcoded 5' primer and a J-beta primer mix that a second PCR of roughly 6 to 12 cycles was run. MiXCR, run by TCRdb on the 5' RACE reads, gives a single entry per CDR3 protein. The sample has roughly 1,300,000 distinct CDR3 sequences, 59% seen once. Sequencing used blood. The origin of the receptors is a man younger than 30 in good health.

V is TRBV20-1 and J is TRBJ2-3; maybe TRBD1 (5 bases). Germline V lookup: CDR1 DFQATT, CDR2 SNEGSKA (reference sequence). This CDR3 comprises 16 residues. Trimming took 3 bases from V and 2 from J, leaving 18 bases between them. For the CDR3, the DNA is TGCAGTGCTAGGATGGAAAGGGGCTACCCCACAGATACGCAGTATTTT. This codes for CSARMERGYPTDTQYF.

This chain uses TRBV10-1 with TRBJ2-1; TRBD2 matches 13 bases. This CDR3 is 19 amino acids long. Losses at the gene ends were 0 bases for V and 0 bases for J; bases not matched to a gene: 5. Germline CDR1 and CDR2: WNHNN and SYGVQD (reference sequence). CDR3 loop: CASSESGLAGRSSYNEQFF. The CDR3 bases are TGCGCCAGCAGTGAGTCGGGACTAGCGGGAAGGAGCTCCTACAATGAGCAGTTCTTC.

This clonotype was counted between two and nine times. The rearrangement uses TRBV7-9 and TRBJ2-7, with 7 bases matching TRBD2. Germline values: CDR1 SEHNR, CDR2 FQNEAQ (reference sequence). Trimming cost V 5 bases and J 4 bases; bases outside gene matches: 11. The CDR3 is made up of 15 amino acids. The CDR3 DNA is TGTGCCAGCAGCCAAAGAGGTGGCGGGGGTTACGAGCAGTACTTC. Its translation is CASSQRGGGGYEQYF.

This chain connects TRBV29-1 to TRBJ2-1; 8 bases line up with TRBD2. The V and J ends lost 5 bases and 3 bases, in that order; junction bases with no gene match: 3. Per the germline V gene, CDR1 is SQVTM and CDR2 is ANQGSEA. The CDR3 consists of 13 residues. The CDR3 reads CSVRGGNYNEQFF. The CDR3 nucleotides read TGCAGCGTTCGCGGGGGGAACTACAATGAGCAGTTCTTC.

The V call is TRBV5-1, the J call TRBJ1-1; 7 bases fit TRBD1. The J segment lost 1 base and the V segment lost 2 bases, leaving 2 bases of the junction unmatched. Per the germline V gene, CDR1 is SGHRS and CDR2 is YFSETQ. CDR3 length equals 14 residues. CDR3 sequence: CASSFRDRNTEAFF. The CDR3 nucleotides are TGCGCCAGCAGCTTCCGGGACAGGAACACTGAAGCTTTCTTT. The variable domain in full, completed from reference TRBV5-1 and TRBJ1-1, reads KAGVTQTPRYLIKTRGQQVTLSCSPISGHRSVSWYQQTPGQGLQFLFEYFSETQRNKGNFPGRFSGRQFSNSRSEMNVSTLELGDSALYLCASSFRDRNTEAFFGQGTRLTVV.

There are many counts of this clonotype. The chain recombines TRBV6-4 with TRBJ2-3; 10 nucleotides agree with TRBD2. The V and J ends lost 0 bases and 4 bases, in that order; junction bases with no gene match: 1. From germline, CDR1 is MRHNA and CDR2 SNTAGT. The CDR3 loop spans 15 amino acids. The CDR3 coding sequence is TGTGCCAGCAGTGACTCAGCGGGGGGGCCAGATACGCAGTATTTT. Residues: CASSDSAGGPDTQYF.

The genes are TRBV2 and TRBJ2-3; D possibly corresponds to TRBD1 (6 bases). The length of the CDR3 is 16 residues. Between the trimmed V and J ends, which lost 7 bases and 6 bases, there was a span of 23 bases. Germline V gene data show CDR1 as SNHLY and CDR2 as FYNNEI. CDR3 amino acids: CASTLTGPVERDTQYF. Written as DNA, the CDR3 is TGTGCCAGCACCCTTACAGGGCCGGTCGAGAGGGATACGCAGTATTTT.

V and J are TRBV12-3 or TRBV12-4 and TRBJ2-1; no definite D call. Between the trimmed V and J ends, which lost 6 bases and 7 bases, there was a span of 22 bases. The CDR3 is 16 residues long. CDR3 sequence: CASSPGLRNKDNEQFF. The CDR3 DNA sequence: TGTGCCAGCAGCCCCGGGTTACGGAACAAAGATAATGAGCAGTTCTTC.

The gene calls are TRBV25-1 and TRBJ2-7; D call uncertain. The CDR3 sequence is 14 residues long. CDR1 and CDR2 (germline): MGHDK, SYGVNS. Trimming stripped 4 bases from V and 4 bases from J, with 14 bases between. This CDR3 reads CASSAWPDPYEQYF. DNA of the CDR3: TGTGCCAGCAGTGCGTGGCCAGACCCGTACGAGCAGTACTTC.

The chain joins TRBV20-1 to TRBJ2-3; D remains ambiguous. CDR1 and CDR2 (germline): DFQATT, SNEGSKA (reference sequence). V lost 3 bases and J lost 5, with 18 bases in between. The CDR3 contains 15 residues. As DNA, the CDR3 is TGCAGTGCTAGGGCCTTCTTCTCCCCGGTAGATACGCAGTATTTT. Translation gives CSARAFFSPVDTQYF.

The chain joins TRBV27 to TRBJ2-7, with a weak D call TRBD1 (6 bases). This CDR3 has 15 amino acids. Trimming cost V 8 bases and J 0 bases, with 17 bases left between them. Germline CDR1 reads MNHEY; CDR2 reads SMNVEV (reference sequence). The CDR3 protein is CASHSTGADSYEQYF. CDR3 nucleotide sequence: TGTGCCAGCCATTCGACAGGAGCCGACTCCTACGAGCAGTACTTC.

This clonotype has only a few counts. The V gene is TRBV6-1, the J gene TRBJ2-3, with 8 bases lining up with TRBD2. Trimming cost V 3 bases and J 0 bases; bases outside gene matches: 2. The germline V gene has CDR1 MNHNS and CDR2 SASEGT. The CDR3 is 15 residues long. The CDR3 region has the DNA TGTGCCAGCAGTGAGGCGGGGGGAAGCACAGATACGCAGTATTTT. It is translated as CASSEAGGSTDTQYF.

The count of this clonotype is one. This sequence may be a read error, since a much larger clone differs from it by one base. The rearrangement uses TRBV7-2 and TRBJ2-7; weak D call: TRBD2 (6 bases). The CDR3 consists of 16 residues. Germline CDR1 SGHTA, CDR2 FQGNSA. V dropped 1 base and J dropped 7 bases, with 20 bases sitting between them. CDR3 DNA: TGTGCCAGCAGCTTAGTGTCGGTAGCGGAGACCAATGAGCAGTACTTC. This codes for CASSLVSVAETNEQYF. The variable domain in full, with the rest retrieved from reference TRBV7-2 and TRBJ2-7, is GAGVSQSPSNKVTEKGKDVELRCDPISGHTALYWYRQSLGQGLEFLIYFQGNSAPDKSGLPSDRFSAERTGGSVSTLTIQRTQQEDSAVYLCASSLVSVAETNEQYFGPGTRLTVT.

The chain combines TRBV27 with TRBJ1-2; D unresolved. This CDR3 spans 13 amino acids. Trimming pared 2 bases from V and 4 bases from J, leaving 8 bases between. Germline V gives CDR1 MNHEY, CDR2 SMNVEV (reference sequence). CDR3 sequence reads: CASSLSISYGYTF. CDR3 bases: TGTGCCAGCAGTTTAAGTATAAGCTATGGCTACACCTTC.

This chain uses TRBV5-6 with TRBJ2-7; D is uncertain. The CDR3 contains 11 residues. Trimming took 4 bases from V and 7 from J, leaving 9 bases between them. The germline V gene has CDR1 SGHDT and CDR2 YYEEEE. The CDR3 DNA is TGTGCCAGCAGCGCAGGCTGGGAGCAGTACTTC. It yields the protein CASSAGWEQYF.

CDR3 protein: CASSPGRGDSNQPQHF. The CDR3 DNA is TGCGCCAGCAGTCCGGGGAGGGGGGATAGCAATCAGCCCCAGCATTTT. The chain carries TRBV10-2 and TRBJ1-5; D possibly corresponds to TRBD1 (6 bases). The germline gives CDR1 WSHSY, CDR2 SAAADI. The CDR3 totals 16 residues. V lost 5 bases and J 0 bases, leaving 14 bases between the germline ends.

For the CDR3, the DNA is TGTGCCAGCAGCCCGCCAGGGGGGCTCGAAGAGACCCAGTACTTC. Amino acid sequence: CASSPPGGLEETQYF. V usage is TRBV14 and J usage is TRBJ2-7, with D maybe TRBD1 (7 bases). The DNA end favors TRBJ2-5, so the J call may be wrong. Germline CDR1 is SGHDN and CDR2 is FVKESK. This CDR3 comprises 15 residues.

The chain links TRBV9 to TRBJ2-7; D call uncertain. Trimming took 0 bases from V and 1 from J, leaving 11 bases between them. The CDR3 consists of 15 residues. The germline V gene has CDR1 SGDLS and CDR2 YYNGEE. DNA of the CDR3: TGTGCCAGCAGCGTAGGGGGTTCGGGTTCCTACGAGCAGTACTTC. This encodes CASSVGGSGSYEQYF.

The V and J genes are TRBV12-3 or TRBV12-4 and TRBJ2-7; 8 positions match TRBD2. The CDR3 runs 14 residues. The trim removed 6 bases at V and 2 bases at J, leaving 6 bases unmatched. The CDR3 sequence is CASRLNGGAYEQYF. The CDR3 DNA reads as TGTGCCAGCAGACTTAACGGGGGGGCCTACGAGCAGTACTTC.

This clonotype was observed a handful of times. This rearrangement joins TRBV5-6 to TRBJ2-7; the D is unclear. Looked up from germline, CDR1 is SGHDT and CDR2 is YYEEEE. CDR3 length equals 11 residues. Between the trimmed V and J ends, which lost 0 bases and 7 bases, there was a span of 5 bases. For the CDR3, the DNA is TGTGCCAGCAGCTTGGTTCTGGAGCAGTACTTC. Its protein product is CASSLVLEQYF.

This chain uses TRBV12-3 or TRBV12-4 with TRBJ1-4, with D possibly TRBD1 on 5 matching bases. The CDR3 runs 14 residues. Trimming removed 6 bases at V and 8 bases at J, with 16 bases between. As DNA, the CDR3 is TGTGCCAGCAGACAAACGTCAGGGAGGGAAAAACTGTTTTTT. This codes for CASRQTSGREKLFF.

This clonotype has only a few counts. The genes are TRBV6-5 and TRBJ2-7; the match to TRBD1 covers 7 bases. The germline gives CDR1 MNHEY, CDR2 SVGAGI. The CDR3 totals 12 residues. Losses at the gene ends were 4 bases for V and 6 bases for J; bases not matched to a gene: 3. The CDR3 DNA reads as TGTGCCAGCAGTTTAGACAGGGTCGAGCAGTACTTC. This encodes CASSLDRVEQYF.